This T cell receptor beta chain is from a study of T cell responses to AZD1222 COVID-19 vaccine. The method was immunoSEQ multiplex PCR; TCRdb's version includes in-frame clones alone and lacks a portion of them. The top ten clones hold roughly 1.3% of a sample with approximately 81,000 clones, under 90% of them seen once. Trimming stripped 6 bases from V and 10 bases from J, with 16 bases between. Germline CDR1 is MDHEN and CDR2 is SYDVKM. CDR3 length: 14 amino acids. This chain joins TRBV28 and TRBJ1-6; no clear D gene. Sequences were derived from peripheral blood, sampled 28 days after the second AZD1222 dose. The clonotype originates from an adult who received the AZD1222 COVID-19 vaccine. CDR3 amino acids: CASRYEIGGSPLHF. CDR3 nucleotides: TGTGCCAGCAGATATGAAATAGGAGGGTCACCCCTCCACTTT. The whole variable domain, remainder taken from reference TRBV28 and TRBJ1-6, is DVKVTQSSRYLVKRTGEKVFLECVQDMDHENMFWYRQDPGLGLRLIYFSYDVKMKEKGDIPEGYSVSREKKERFSLILESASTNQTSMYLCASRYEIGGSPLHFGNGTRLTVT.